The 4 T cell receptor beta chains given below trace back to one sample, sequenced in a study of blood T cell repertoires in COVID-19. Assay: immunoSEQ multiplex PCR; the TCRdb copy retains only in-frame clones and omits some. The sample includes around 330,000 clones, around 90% of them seen just once. Sequenced material: PBMCs or T cells enriched from blood (not recorded which). The receptors come from a young woman who had recovered from COVID-19.

The chain has TRBV3-1 (or the pseudogene TRBV3-2) and TRBJ1-1, with D uncertain. CDR3 length: 14 amino acids. Germline CDR1 is LGHDT and CDR2 is YNNKEL (reference sequence). V lost 4 bases and J lost 4, with 13 bases in between. CDR3 coding DNA: TGTGCCAGCAGCCTTGTAACGAGAGGCACTGAAGCTTTCTTT. It yields the protein CASSLVTRGTEAFF.

The chain recombines TRBV24-1 with TRBJ1-1; D ambiguous. Germline values: CDR1 KGHDR, CDR2 SFDVKD. CDR3 size: 12 residues. Trimming removed 3 bases from V and 4 bases from J, with 5 bases in between. The CDR3 sequence: CATSDAGTEAFF. The DNA for the CDR3 is TGTGCCACCAGTGATGCGGGCACTGAAGCTTTCTTT.

The chain employs TRBV4-3 and TRBJ2-3; weak D call: TRBD2 (5 bases). The CDR3 sequence is 15 residues long. V lost 0 bases to trimming and J lost 6 bases, with 13 bases between them. From germline, CDR1 is LGHNA and CDR2 YSLEER. For the CDR3, the DNA is TGCGCCAGCAGCCAAGATACCCCGGGAACGGATACGCAGTATTTT. Translated, it gives CASSQDTPGTDTQYF.

The gene calls are TRBV27 and TRBJ2-1; D gene ambiguous. Trimming pared 7 bases from V and 4 bases from J, leaving 5 bases between. The CDR3 totals 11 residues. Germline-derived CDR1 and CDR2 are MNHEY and SMNVEV (reference sequence). CDR3 nucleotides: TGTGCCAGCATTCGGTACAATGAGCAGTTCTTC. It specifies CASIRYNEQFF.